This passage covers 7 T cell receptor beta chains from one sample sequenced in a study of identical twins' blood T cells. TCRdb re-called the 5' RACE reads with MiXCR, one entry per CDR3 protein. The table includes 350,000 to 400,000 distinct CDR3 sequences, over 25% detected once. Sequenced: PBMCs. All receptors derive from a woman between 18 and 55 years old in good health.

This clonotype was picked up a small number of times. The rearrangement uses TRBV7-9 and TRBJ2-1; 8 nucleotides line up with TRBD2. The CDR3 length is 17 residues. With 5 bases clipped from V and 3 bases from J, the junction kept 12 bases outside the gene matches. The germline V gene encodes CDR1 SEHNR and CDR2 FQNEAQ (reference sequence). This CDR3 is CASSPRELAVNYNEQFF. The CDR3 DNA follows: TGTGCCAGCAGCCCCCGTGAACTAGCGGTAAACTACAATGAGCAGTTCTTC.

This clonotype was counted only a few times. CDR3 DNA: TGTGCCAGCAGCCAAGATATAAACAGGGAGGAGTTGCCTGAAGCTTTCTTT. As protein: CASSQDINREELPEAFF. The chain links TRBV3-1 to TRBJ1-1; possible D gene TRBD1, 6 bases. The V gene's germline CDR1 is LGHDT and CDR2 YNNKEL (reference sequence). CDR3 length: 17 amino acids. The germline V and J ends were trimmed by 0 bases and 6 bases, with 20 bases remaining between them.

This clonotype was picked up many times. The chain carries TRBV14 and TRBJ2-1; 11 bases align to TRBD2. The CDR3 consists of 15 residues. Germline loops: CDR1 SGHDN, CDR2 FVKESK. The junction had 4 bases not matched to a gene; V was cut back by 2 bases and J by 7 bases. CDR3 nucleotides: TGTGCCAGCAGCCAATTAGCGGGAGGGCCGAATGAGCAGTTCTTC. It specifies CASSQLAGGPNEQFF.

This clonotype appeared a few times. V and J are TRBV7-9 and TRBJ2-2; D is ambiguous. Trimming shortened V by 11 bases and J by 5 bases, and 9 bases separated the two germline ends. CDR3 size: 11 residues. Germline V lookup: CDR1 SEHNR, CDR2 FQNEAQ (reference sequence). In DNA, the CDR3 is TGTGCCGGTAGTTCGACCGGGGAGCTGTTTTTT. As protein: CAGSSTGELFF.

In this sample, this clonotype turned up many times. The J gene is TRBJ1-1, the V gene TRBV2; 7 bases are shared with TRBD1. Germline trimming cut 10 bases from V and 10 bases from J; bases unmatched to any gene: 6. The CDR3 consists of 10 residues. CDR1 SNHLY and CDR2 FYNNEI come from the germline V gene. CDR3 region: CATAQGGAFF. The CDR3 DNA is TGTGCCACCGCTCAGGGGGGAGCTTTCTTT.

The chain is built from TRBV20-1 and TRBJ1-3; D perhaps matches TRBD1 (5 bases). Germline assignment: CDR1 DFQATT and CDR2 SNEGSKA (reference sequence). This CDR3 region has 14 residues. V was trimmed by 5 bases and J by 4 bases, leaving 15 bases between them. The CDR3 bases are TGCAGTGCTTCCTCGGGGGACGGAGGAAACACCATATATTTT. Protein: CSASSGDGGNTIYF.

This clonotype was seen a handful of times. The rearrangement uses TRBV18 and TRBJ1-1; D is undetermined. The CDR3 is 13 amino acids. The germline V and J ends were trimmed by 4 bases and 1 base, with 7 bases remaining between them. Germline V lookup: CDR1 KGHSH, CDR2 LQKENI. The CDR3 DNA sequence: TGTGCCAGCTCACATGGACGGAACACTGAAGCTTTCTTT. Residues: CASSHGRNTEAFF.